Shown below are 29 T cell receptor beta chains from a single sample sequenced in a study of blood T cells in healthy people across ages. Primers used in a second PCR of about 7 to 12 cycles were a sample-barcoded 5' primer and a J-beta primer mix. TCRdb recomputed calls from the 5' RACE reads with MiXCR, one row per CDR3 protein. The top ten hold 3% of the sample, which has 750,000 to 950,000 distinct CDR3 sequences, about a quarter seen once. The sample was also linked to a second study, of T cells of mothers and their children.

The sequenced material came from blood. These receptors came from a boy between 10 and 17 years old in good health.

This chain connects TRBV4-3 to TRBJ1-5; D remains ambiguous. V lost 3 bases, J lost 1 base, and 7 bases lay in between. The germline CDR1 and CDR2 sequences are LGHNA and YSLEER. The CDR3 totals 14 residues. The CDR3, as DNA: TGCGCCAGCAGCCAGGAAGTAAGCAATCAGCCCCAGCATTTT. This codes for CASSQEVSNQPQHF.

The chain combines TRBV20-1 with TRBJ2-5; 8 nucleotides agree with TRBD1. Trimming took 6 bases from V and 1 from J; bases not matched to a gene: 10. The CDR3 loop spans 15 amino acids. Per germline, CDR1 DFQATT and CDR2 SNEGSKA (reference sequence). The CDR3 sequence is CSASTGTGFQETQYF. The DNA of the CDR3 is TGCAGTGCCTCTACCGGGACAGGATTCCAAGAGACCCAGTACTTC.

V and J are TRBV11-1 and TRBJ2-5, with TRBD1 matching 8 bases. Near its end, the DNA agrees better with TRBJ2-7, so the J call may be wrong. The CDR3 spans 14 residues. Per germline, CDR1 SGHAT and CDR2 FQDESV (reference sequence). The CDR3 reads CASSSPDRGYEQYF. The DNA of the CDR3 is TGTGCCAGCAGCTCACCCGACAGGGGCTACGAGCAGTACTTC.

A few counts support this clonotype. This CDR3 is CAWSVRGGRSYEQYF. Written as DNA, the CDR3 is TGTGCCTGGAGTGTACGTGGGGGGAGATCCTACGAGCAGTACTTC. The chain is built from TRBV30 and TRBJ2-5; weak D call: TRBD2 (6 bases). The closer fit of TRBJ2-7 to the DNA end suggests the J call may be wrong. Germline loops: CDR1 GTSNPN, CDR2 SVGIG (reference sequence). CDR3 size: 15 residues.

This rearrangement joins TRBV18 to TRBJ1-4; D is ambiguous. Trimming stripped 2 bases from V and 3 bases from J, with 4 bases between. Germline V gene sequence: CDR1 KGHSH, CDR2 LQKENI. CDR3 length equals 13 residues. The CDR3 DNA follows: TGTGCCAGCTCACCAGGGTCTAATGAAAAACTGTTTTTT. It specifies CASSPGSNEKLFF.

The chain is built from TRBV7-3 and TRBJ2-1; perhaps TRBD1 as D (6 bases). This CDR3 has 15 amino acids. The germline CDR1 and CDR2 sequences are SGHTA and FQGTGA. Trimming took 2 bases from V and 4 from J, leaving 12 bases between them. CDR3 sequence reads: CASSLGQGQYNEQFF. The CDR3 coding sequence is TGTGCCAGCAGCTTAGGGCAGGGGCAGTACAATGAGCAGTTCTTC.

This clonotype was observed a few times. The chain links TRBV6-1 to TRBJ2-4; possibly TRBD2 for D (6 bases). This CDR3 contains 15 residues. Germline V gives CDR1 MNHNS, CDR2 SASEGT. V was trimmed by 5 bases and J by 0 bases, leaving 11 bases between them. The CDR3 DNA is TGTGCCAGCAGTCGGATAGCGGCAGCCAAAAACATTCAGTACTTC. Translation: CASSRIAAAKNIQYF.

The sample holds many counts of this clonotype. The chain has TRBV4-1 and TRBJ2-1, with a possible D match to TRBD1 (6 bases). Germline CDR1 MGHRA, CDR2 YSYEKL. The CDR3 runs to 12 residues. Trimming left V 1 base short and J 13 bases short, with 11 bases between. The CDR3 protein is CASSQVVGGQFF. CDR3 sequence (DNA): TGCGCCAGCAGCCAAGTCGTTGGGGGCCAGTTCTTC.

This clonotype was observed a single time. The rearrangement links TRBV27 to TRBJ2-7; the D call may be TRBD1 or TRBD2 (5 bases each). V lost 0 bases and J 2 bases, leaving 11 bases between the germline ends. The length of the CDR3 is 15 residues. Germline V CDR1 and CDR2: MNHEY, SMNVEV (reference sequence). The CDR3 here is CASSLSAGDPYEQYF. CDR3 in DNA: TGTGCCAGCAGTTTATCGGCTGGGGACCCCTACGAGCAGTACTTC.

This clonotype occurred a few times. The chain couples TRBV19 to TRBJ2-2, with TRBD1 matching over 8 bases. The CDR3 runs to 16 residues. V lost 5 bases to trimming and J lost 3 bases; unmatched junction nucleotides: 8. The germline V gene encodes CDR1 LNHDA and CDR2 SQIVND (reference sequence). CDR3 sequence reads: CASSSARTGYTGELFF. DNA for the CDR3: TGTGCCAGTAGTTCCGCCCGGACAGGGTACACCGGGGAGCTGTTTTTT.

This clonotype was observed a few times. One end of the junction does not line up with germline, which may come from a read error. V is TRBV2 and J is TRBJ2-4; the D is unclear. This CDR3 region has 14 residues. CDR1 is SNHLY, CDR2 FYNNEI, per germline. DNA for the CDR3: TGTGCCGGCAGGATCGTTGAAGCCAAAAACATTCAGTACTTC. Amino acids: CAGRIVEAKNIQYF.

The CDR3 nucleotides are TGTGCCAGCAGTTTAATCGGGGGCCCTGGCTACACCTTC. This encodes CASSLIGGPGYTF. V and J are TRBV28 and TRBJ1-2; a weak D match, TRBD1 (6 bases). The CDR3 has 13 residues. With 2 bases removed from V and 7 bases from J, the gap between germline ends came to 11 bases. CDR1 is MDHEN, CDR2 SYDVKM, per germline.

The chain is built from TRBV29-1 and TRBJ1-2; D is perhaps TRBD1 (6 bases). Germline-derived CDR1 and CDR2 are SQVTM and ANQGSEA. Trimming removed 4 bases from V and 7 bases from J, with 13 bases in between. The CDR3 is made up of 12 amino acids. The CDR3 region is CSVGRGGSGYTF. The CDR3 bases are TGCAGCGTTGGCCGGGGGGGCTCTGGCTACACCTTC. Supplemented by reference TRBV29-1 and TRBJ1-2, the full variable domain reads SAVISQKPSRDICQRGTSLTIQCQVDSQVTMMFWYRQQPGQSLTLIATANQGSEATYESGFVIDKFPISRPNLTFSTLTVSNMSPEDSSIYLCSVGRGGSGYTFGSGTRLTVV.

This clonotype has only a few counts. This chain links TRBV15 with TRBJ2-3; unclear D gene. The CDR3 totals 13 residues. Germline CDR1 LNHNV, CDR2 YYDKDF (reference sequence). V dropped 0 bases and J dropped 13 bases, with 14 bases sitting between them. The CDR3 DNA follows: TGTGCCACCAGCAGAGATAGGCTAGGCCCGAAGTATTTT. Its translation is CATSRDRLGPKYF.

This clonotype was detected only a few times. This sequence joins TRBV11-2 and TRBJ2-5; weak D call: TRBD1 (6 bases). The length of the CDR3 is 13 residues. Germline values: CDR1 SGHAT, CDR2 FQNNGV. Trimming pared 3 bases from V and 4 bases from J, leaving 9 bases between. The CDR3 reads CASSFPDRETQYF. In DNA form, the CDR3 reads TGTGCCAGCAGCTTCCCGGACAGAGAGACCCAGTACTTC.

This sequence joins TRBV20-1 and TRBJ1-1; TRBD1 might be the D (6 bases). This CDR3 is 15 amino acids long. Trimming took off 5 bases at V and 1 base at J, with 17 bases between the two ends. Germline V lookup: CDR1 DFQATT, CDR2 SNEGSKA (reference sequence). The CDR3 DNA follows: TGCAGTGCTCACCCAGACAGGACCGCGAACACTGAAGCTTTCTTT. Its translation: CSAHPDRTANTEAFF.

This clonotype has ten or more counts. This chain joins TRBV4-1 and TRBJ1-2, with 9 positions matching TRBD1. The trim removed 6 bases at V and 2 bases at J, leaving 4 bases unmatched. CDR3 size: 14 residues. CDR1 is MGHRA and CDR2 is YSYEKL in the germline V gene. CDR3: CASRRTGENYGYTF. DNA for the CDR3: TGCGCCAGCAGGAGGACAGGGGAAAACTATGGCTACACCTTC.

The chain combines TRBV2 with TRBJ1-2; no reliable D call. V gave up 4 bases and J gave up 8 bases, with 11 bases separating them. The V gene's germline CDR1 is SNHLY and CDR2 FYNNEI. The CDR3 is 12 residues long. The CDR3 DNA sequence: TGTGCCAGCAGTGCACTGAGAGGAGGCTACACCTTC. It yields the protein CASSALRGGYTF.

In DNA, the CDR3 is TGTGCCAGCAGTCAGTCTTACTCGGGGGGCTACACCTTC. Amino acids: CASSQSYSGGYTF. The chain recombines TRBV12-3 or TRBV12-4 with TRBJ1-2; D is ambiguous. The ends were cut back, 5 bases at V and 8 bases at J, with 15 bases in the middle. The CDR3 spans 13 residues.

A few counts support this clonotype. The rearrangement joins TRBV12-3 or TRBV12-4 to TRBJ1-2; 11 nucleotides match TRBD1. With 5 bases clipped from V and 0 bases from J, the junction kept 17 bases outside the gene matches. The CDR3 extends over 20 amino acids. The DNA for the CDR3 is TGTGCCAGCAGTCCTCCCTCGTTCGGGACAGGGGGGGCCCCTAACTATGGCTACACCTTC. As protein: CASSPPSFGTGGAPNYGYTF.

The chain links TRBV25-1 to TRBJ2-1; TRBD1 might be the D (6 bases). The ends were cut back, 3 bases at V and 0 bases at J, with 18 bases in the middle. The V gene's germline CDR1 is MGHDK and CDR2 SYGVNS. This CDR3 is built from 18 residues. Written as DNA, the CDR3 is TGTGCCAGCAGTGACAGATTAGGGGGTAGAAGCTCCTACAATGAGCAGTTCTTC. It yields the protein CASSDRLGGRSSYNEQFF.

The chain uses TRBV29-1 and TRBJ2-5; tentatively, D is TRBD1 or TRBD2 (6 bases each). Germline V lookup: CDR1 SQVTM, CDR2 ANQGSEA. The length of the CDR3 is 13 residues. Between the trimmed V and J ends, which lost 6 bases and 5 bases, there was a span of 16 bases. CDR3 in amino acids: CSVGGSSGETQYF. The CDR3 region has the DNA TGCAGCGTGGGGGGCTCCTCGGGGGAGACCCAGTACTTC.

V gene TRBV7-3 combines with J gene TRBJ2-1; 14 bases agree with TRBD2. Germline V gene lookup returns CDR1 SGHTA and CDR2 FQGTGA. Unmatched junction bases numbered 13, after V lost 6 bases and J lost 15 bases. CDR3 length: 15 amino acids. In nucleotides, the CDR3 is TGTGCCAGCAGTCATCCGGGACTAGCGGGGGCCAAATGGTTCTTC. Translating it yields CASSHPGLAGAKWFF.

This clonotype has only a few counts. The chain carries TRBV10-3 and TRBJ2-1, with D hard to call. The CDR3 length is 15 residues. Germline CDR1 is ENHRY and CDR2 is SYGVKD. Deletions cut 3 bases from V and 6 bases from J, with 15 bases between. As DNA, the CDR3 is TGTGCCATCAGTGACTGGGCGGCCGGGCCCAATGAGCAGTTCTTC. This gives the protein CAISDWAAGPNEQFF.

This clonotype has only a few counts. The rearrangement joins TRBV4-2 to TRBJ2-2, with 7 positions matching TRBD2. J was trimmed by 3 bases and V by 0 bases; bases with no gene match: 4. This CDR3 region has 16 residues. From germline, CDR1 is LGHNA and CDR2 YNFKEQ. Written as DNA, the CDR3 is TGTGCCAGCAGCCAAGAACGCGGGGGTGACACCGGGGAGCTGTTTTTT. Its protein is CASSQERGGDTGELFF.

The rearrangement joins TRBV7-6 to TRBJ1-4, with D maybe TRBD1 (5 bases). This CDR3 is built from 18 residues. Germline CDR1 SGHVS, CDR2 FNYEAQ. With 3 bases removed from V and 0 bases from J, the gap between germline ends came to 17 bases. The CDR3 region is CASSFEWGDYSTNEKLFF. In nucleotides, the CDR3 is TGTGCCAGCAGCTTCGAATGGGGGGACTACTCAACTAATGAAAAACTGTTTTTT.

This clonotype was observed a handful of times. V and J are TRBV29-1 and TRBJ1-2; a possible D gene is TRBD1 (5 bases). This CDR3 comprises 15 residues. CDR1 and CDR2 from the germline V gene are SQVTM and ANQGSEA. V was trimmed by 0 bases and J by 5 bases, leaving 16 bases between them. The CDR3: CSVEEWGTVSYGYTF. CDR3 DNA: TGCAGCGTTGAAGAGTGGGGCACCGTCTCTTATGGCTACACCTTC. The variable domain in full, with the rest retrieved from reference TRBV29-1 and TRBJ1-2, is SAVISQKPSRDICQRGTSLTIQCQVDSQVTMMFWYRQQPGQSLTLIATANQGSEATYESGFVIDKFPISRPNLTFSTLTVSNMSPEDSSIYLCSVEEWGTVSYGYTFGSGTRLTVV.

A few counts support this clonotype. The gene calls are TRBV10-2 and TRBJ1-2, with 9 bases lining up with TRBD1. V was clipped by 0 bases and J by 1 base; unmatched bases: 12. This CDR3 region has 19 residues. The germline gives CDR1 WSHSY, CDR2 SAAADI. The CDR3 DNA reads TGCGCCAGCAGTGAGTCGTTGTCGGGACAGGGAGTGTATAACTATGGCTACACCTTC. Its translation: CASSESLSGQGVYNYGYTF.

The chain links TRBV10-2 to TRBJ1-1; D remains unclear. CDR1 and CDR2 from the germline V gene are WSHSY and SAAADI. The CDR3 runs to 14 residues. The V end was cut by 4 bases, the J end by 1 base, with 10 bases between. The CDR3 sequence is CASSGLAENTEAFF. For the CDR3, the DNA is TGCGCCAGCAGTGGGTTGGCAGAGAACACTGAAGCTTTCTTT.